A single sample is the source of the 23 T cell receptor beta chains below, sequenced in a study of blood T cell repertoires in COVID-19. The repertoire was sequenced with immunoSEQ multiplex PCR; TCRdb's copy has only in-frame clones and lacks some. Counted here are 300,000 or so clones, about 90% occurring once; the ten biggest clones make up roughly 1.6%. Sequencing input: peripheral blood. The receptors originated from a woman between 40 and 50 years old who had recovered from COVID-19.

This chain uses TRBV29-1 with TRBJ2-3, with 9 bases fitting TRBD2. The CDR3 has 14 residues. V shed 7 bases and J 4 bases; nucleotides not matched to a gene: 9. Germline loops: CDR1 SQVTM, CDR2 ANQGSEA. CDR3 protein: CSGTTSGAADTQYF. The CDR3 nucleotides read TGCAGCGGGACGACTAGCGGAGCTGCAGATACGCAGTATTTT.

This chain links TRBV7-7 with TRBJ2-5; D remains ambiguous. Trimming pared 1 base from V and 5 bases from J, leaving 11 bases between. CDR3 size: 14 residues. Germline CDR1 reads SSHAT; CDR2 reads FNYEAQ (reference sequence). The CDR3 DNA reads as TGTGCCAGCAGCTTAGAGGCCTTCGGGGAGACCCAGTACTTC. It specifies CASSLEAFGETQYF.

In this sample, this clone turned up once. The genes are TRBV7-2 and TRBJ2-7, with TRBD2 matching 7 bases. Germline CDR1 SGHTA, CDR2 FQGNSA. The junction had 5 bases not matched to a gene; V was cut back by 6 bases and J by 0 bases. The CDR3 extends over 14 amino acids. The CDR3 is CASRVGGSSYEQYF. CDR3 bases: TGTGCCAGCAGGGTGGGGGGGAGCTCCTACGAGCAGTACTTC.

The V call is TRBV5-4, the J call TRBJ2-4; 11 nucleotides align to TRBD2. This CDR3 is 20 amino acids long. V lost 3 bases to trimming and J lost 1 base; unmatched junction nucleotides: 15. The V gene's germline CDR1 is SGHNT and CDR2 YYREEE (reference sequence). Here the CDR3 DNA reads TGTGCCAGCAGCTCCGACCCCGGTAGCGGGGGGGCCTGGGCCAAAAACATTCAGTACTTC. Translating gives CASSSDPGSGGAWAKNIQYF.

The chain recombines TRBV7-9 with TRBJ1-1, with D possibly being TRBD1 (5 bases). V shed 1 base and J shed 7 bases, with 13 bases lying between them. Germline CDR1 reads SEHNR; CDR2 reads FQNEAQ (reference sequence). The CDR3 runs 14 residues. CDR3 amino acids: CASSLVQDSDEAFF. In nucleotides, the CDR3 is TGTGCCAGCAGCTTAGTACAGGATTCCGATGAAGCTTTCTTT.

CDR3 sequence: CASSQKVEAEQYF. In nucleotides, the CDR3 is TGTGCCAGCAGCCAAAAGGTGGAGGCCGAGCAGTACTTC. The chain joins TRBV6-5 to TRBJ2-7; possible D gene TRBD2, 5 bases. Trimming pared 6 bases from V and 6 bases from J, leaving 15 bases between. The CDR3 sequence is 13 residues long. CDR1 and CDR2 (germline): MNHEY, SVGAGI.

This clone appeared a single time. V usage is TRBV5-1 and J usage is TRBJ2-5; D call uncertain. The ends were cut back, 4 bases at V and 5 bases at J, with 18 bases in the middle. Germline V lookup: CDR1 SGHRS, CDR2 YFSETQ. The CDR3 contains 15 residues. The CDR3 bases are TGCGCCAGCAGCGCCCTTAGTAGCTCTCTCGAGACCCAGTACTTC. Its translation: CASSALSSSLETQYF.

The rearrangement uses TRBV7-7 and TRBJ2-3, with a weak D call TRBD2 (5 bases). This CDR3 is 13 amino acids long. V was cut by 4 bases and J by 11 bases, with 16 bases left in between. CDR1 and CDR2 from the germline V gene are SSHAT and FNYEAQ (reference sequence). CDR3 sequence reads: CASSYGHGNMQYF. In DNA form, the CDR3 reads TGTGCCAGCAGCTATGGGCACGGGAATATGCAGTATTTT. The variable domain in full, with the rest retrieved from reference TRBV7-7 and TRBJ2-3, is GAGVSQSPRYKVTKRGQDVTLRCDPISSHATLYWYQQALGQGPEFLTYFNYEAQPDKSGLPSDRFSAERPEGSISTLTIQRTEQRDSAMYRCASSYGHGNMQYFGPGTRLTVL.

J is TRBJ1-2 and V is TRBV4-1; maybe TRBD1 (6 bases). Deletions cut 1 base from V and 3 bases from J, with 6 bases between. The CDR3 totals 13 residues. Per the germline V gene, CDR1 is MGHRA and CDR2 is YSYEKL. CDR3 protein: CASSQAGDYGYTF. The CDR3 bases are TGCGCCAGCAGCCAAGCAGGGGACTATGGCTACACCTTC.

The rearrangement uses TRBV6-5 and TRBJ1-5; D is ambiguous. The CDR3 has 15 residues. Between the trimmed V and J ends, which lost 5 bases and 0 bases, there was a span of 11 bases. Germline values: CDR1 MNHEY, CDR2 SVGAGI. The CDR3 region is CASSRTVNSNQPQHF. Here the CDR3 DNA reads TGTGCCAGCAGTCGCACAGTGAATAGCAATCAGCCCCAGCATTTT.

J is TRBJ1-1 and V is TRBV7-9, with 10 bases identical to TRBD1. CDR1 and CDR2 from the germline V gene are SEHNR and FQNEAQ (reference sequence). The CDR3 is made up of 17 amino acids. Trimming cost V 1 base and J 1 base; bases outside gene matches: 6. The CDR3 nucleotides read TGTGCCAGCAGCTTAGGACCGGGACAGGGGTCGAACACTGAAGCTTTCTTT. This gives the protein CASSLGPGQGSNTEAFF.

The chain has TRBV7-8 and TRBJ1-2, with 9 bases that match TRBD1. Unmatched junction bases numbered 8, after V lost 7 bases and J lost 5 bases. Germline CDR1 reads SGHVS; CDR2 reads FQNEAQ. The CDR3 covers 14 residues. The CDR3 here is CASTPQDRGYGYTF. The DNA of the CDR3 is TGTGCCAGCACGCCTCAGGACAGGGGATATGGCTACACCTTC.

The chain has TRBV5-1 and TRBJ1-1, with 9 bases fitting TRBD1. Germline V gives CDR1 SGHRS, CDR2 YFSETQ. The CDR3 has 15 residues. V gave up 3 bases and J gave up 8 bases; unmatched junction bases: 11. CDR3: CASSSDRGLPHEAFF. The CDR3 nucleotides read TGCGCCAGCAGCTCGGACAGGGGCCTTCCTCACGAAGCTTTCTTT.

The chain uses TRBV30 and TRBJ1-3; D is unresolved. Germline V lookup: CDR1 GTSNPN, CDR2 SVGIG (reference sequence). The CDR3 consists of 12 residues. V was pared by 4 bases and J by 6 bases, with 10 bases between. This chain's CDR3 is CAWTGRTNTIYF. CDR3 DNA: TGTGCCTGGACCGGTCGTACAAACACCATATATTTT.

The sample holds one count of this clone. The chain couples TRBV29-1 to TRBJ2-1; D remains unclear. Germline CDR1 reads SQVTM; CDR2 reads ANQGSEA. The CDR3 consists of 10 residues. V lost 4 bases to trimming and J lost 8 bases, with 6 bases between them. The CDR3: CSVGRDEQFF. As DNA, the CDR3 is TGCAGCGTTGGTCGCGATGAGCAGTTCTTC.

Comments on this clone: At one end the junction does not follow the germline gene, possibly because of a read error. The rearrangement uses TRBV7-2 and TRBJ1-2, with 8 bases that match TRBD1. Germline CDR1 is SGHTA and CDR2 is FQGNSA. The CDR3 spans 13 residues. CDR3 bases: TGTGCCAGCAGTTTAGACAGGGGAACTGGCTACACCTTC. This gives the protein CASSLDRGTGYTF.

V gene TRBV7-9 combines with J gene TRBJ2-7; 8 positions agree with TRBD2. The germline V gene encodes CDR1 SEHNR and CDR2 FQNEAQ (reference sequence). The CDR3 totals 14 residues. The trim removed 5 bases at V and 5 bases at J, leaving 8 bases unmatched. CDR3: CASSDWGLGNEQYF. Written as DNA, the CDR3 is TGTGCCAGCAGCGACTGGGGACTAGGAAACGAGCAGTACTTC.

This chain links TRBV6-6 with TRBJ2-2, with D unclear. Between the trimmed V and J ends, which lost 7 bases and 4 bases, there was a span of 13 bases. This CDR3 is built from 14 residues. Germline V gene lookup returns CDR1 MNHNY and CDR2 SVGAGI (reference sequence). This CDR3 is CASNRNTVTGELFF. CDR3 sequence (DNA): TGTGCCAGCAACCGAAACACCGTCACCGGGGAGCTGTTTTTT.

The chain carries TRBV18 and TRBJ1-6; weak D call: TRBD1 (5 bases). The CDR3 loop spans 15 amino acids. The V and J ends lost 0 bases and 10 bases respectively, with 13 bases between them. Germline loops: CDR1 KGHSH, CDR2 LQKENI. The CDR3 reads CASSPPDQGYSPLHF. As DNA, the CDR3 is TGTGCCAGCTCACCACCAGATCAGGGATACTCACCCCTCCACTTT.

The chain employs TRBV30 and TRBJ1-1; D is perhaps TRBD1 (5 bases). The CDR3 covers 14 residues. Per germline, CDR1 GTSNPN and CDR2 SVGIG (reference sequence). The V end lost 4 bases, the J end lost 5 bases, and 17 bases lay between the germline ends. CDR3 protein: CAWNQGALVTEAFF. CDR3 in DNA: TGTGCCTGGAATCAAGGGGCTTTGGTTACTGAAGCTTTCTTT.

The genes are TRBV19 and TRBJ1-5; the match to TRBD1 covers 10 bases. The CDR3 consists of 15 residues. The V gene's germline CDR1 is LNHDA and CDR2 SQIVND (reference sequence). V lost 6 bases, J lost 7 bases, and 9 bases stayed unmatched. CDR3 region: CASSPGQGSSQPQHF. Written as DNA, the CDR3 is TGTGCCAGTAGCCCGGGACAGGGGAGTTCGCAGCCCCAGCATTTT.

The chain couples TRBV5-8 to TRBJ1-3; D gene ambiguous. This CDR3 spans 15 amino acids. The germline V gene has CDR1 SGHTS and CDR2 YDEGEE. Trimming left V 0 bases short and J 2 bases short, with 9 bases between. CDR3 in amino acids: CASSLGAEPGNTIYF. As DNA, the CDR3 is TGTGCCAGCAGCTTGGGAGCGGAGCCTGGAAACACCATATATTTT.

This chain links TRBV30 with TRBJ1-2, with TRBD1 matching 10 bases. CDR1 is GTSNPN, CDR2 SVGIG, per germline (reference sequence). The trim removed 2 bases at V and 8 bases at J, leaving 11 bases unmatched. The length of the CDR3 is 15 residues. CDR3 sequence (DNA): TGTGCCTGGAGTACCGGGGGACAGGGGATGGGCGGCTACACCTTC. Amino acid sequence: CAWSTGGQGMGGYTF.